This T cell receptor beta chain was captured by sequencing in a study of blood T cell repertoires in COVID-19. Turning to the study itself: Acute-phase and convalescent COVID-19 samples originated in the United States, Italy and Spain.

The CDR3 is made up of 18 amino acids. Losses at the gene ends were 4 bases for V and 6 bases for J; bases not matched to a gene: 12. Germline V gene sequence: CDR1 LGHDT, CDR2 YNNKEL (reference sequence). In the study's own analysis: Amplification of reference gene primers provided the estimated nucleated cell counts. Assay: immunoSEQ multiplex PCR; the TCRdb copy retains only in-frame clones and omits some. Clonal size and the V and J genes are those of that table, whereas D and trimming came from the DNA. Of hundreds of thousands of clones in the sample, around 87% are singletons; the top ten hold approximately 7.8%. This clone was seen only once.

The sequence came from a woman aged 50 to 60 who had recovered from COVID-19. This chain connects TRBV3-1 (or the pseudogene TRBV3-2) to TRBJ1-6; the match to TRBD1 covers 10 bases. Specimen: peripheral blood. The CDR3 protein is CASSPYESGTGVNSPLHF. CDR3 nucleotides: TGTGCCAGCAGCCCATACGAGTCCGGGACAGGGGTTAATTCACCCCTCCACTTT.